Below are 10 T cell receptor beta chains sequenced from a single sample in a study of Graves' ophthalmopathy and Graves' hyperthyroidism. TCR beta CDR3 amplification used RNA transcripts. First-round RT-PCR relied on HTBI primers, and a second-round multiplex PCR came next. TCRdb fed the multiplex PCR reads into MiXCR, producing one record per CDR3 protein. The data show hundreds of thousands of distinct CDR3 sequences, under 25% seen once. Sequencing used peripheral blood. The receptor source for this set is a woman aged 18-30 years with stable Graves' hyperthyroidism.

In its sample, this clonotype was seen many times. V usage is TRBV5-5 and J usage is TRBJ2-7, with TRBD1 matching over 7 bases. Trimming removed 4 bases from V and 7 bases from J; junction bases left unmatched: 14. This CDR3 is built from 15 residues. In germline, CDR1 is SGHKS, CDR2 YYEKEE (reference sequence). CDR3 protein: CASSRSWAPQGEQYF. In DNA, the CDR3 is TGTGCCAGCAGCCGCTCTTGGGCCCCACAGGGGGAGCAGTACTTC.

The gene calls are TRBV5-1 and TRBJ1-1; D not certain. Germline V gene data show CDR1 as SGHRS and CDR2 as YFSETQ. The CDR3 is made up of 14 amino acids. V lost 3 bases and J lost 1, with 10 bases in between. The CDR3 protein is CASSWTGSNTEAFF. The CDR3 coding sequence is TGCGCCAGCAGCTGGACCGGTTCGAACACTGAAGCTTTCTTT. Combining the CDR3 with reference TRBV5-1 and TRBJ1-1 gives the whole variable domain KAGVTQTPRYLIKTRGQQVTLSCSPISGHRSVSWYQQTPGQGLQFLFEYFSETQRNKGNFPGRFSGRQFSNSRSEMNVSTLELGDSALYLCASSWTGSNTEAFFGQGTRLTVV.

This clonotype was counted at least ten times. The chain combines TRBV5-1 with TRBJ2-5; possibly TRBD2 for D (6 bases). There are 14 residues in the CDR3. CDR1 is SGHRS and CDR2 is YFSETQ in the germline V gene. V was cut by 0 bases and J by 5 bases, with 11 bases left in between. The chain's CDR3 is CASSLVAEGETQYF. The CDR3 DNA sequence: TGCGCCAGCAGCTTGGTGGCGGAGGGGGAGACCCAGTACTTC.

The V and J genes are TRBV28 and TRBJ1-1, with D hard to call. The CDR3 spans 16 residues. Germline V gene sequence: CDR1 MDHEN, CDR2 SYDVKM. The V gene lost 8 bases and the J gene lost 0 bases, with 19 bases spanning the gap. CDR3 amino acids: CASASSRRWMNTEAFF. DNA of the CDR3: TGTGCCAGCGCTTCTAGCCGACGGTGGATGAACACTGAAGCTTTCTTT.

This clonotype came up many times. The rearrangement links TRBV6-5 to TRBJ2-2; D uncertain. Trimming left V 4 bases short and J 6 bases short, with 9 bases between. Germline loops: CDR1 MNHEY, CDR2 SVGAGI. This CDR3 is built from 13 residues. The CDR3 here is CASSSVEPGELFF. In DNA form, the CDR3 reads TGTGCCAGCAGTTCGGTGGAGCCCGGGGAGCTGTTTTTT.

The chain recombines TRBV20-1 with TRBJ1-2; TRBD1 is a possible D gene (6 bases). CDR3 length: 14 amino acids. The germline V and J ends were trimmed by 0 bases and 6 bases, with 14 bases remaining between them. CDR1 and CDR2 from the germline V gene are DFQATT and SNEGSKA (reference sequence). CDR3 residues: CSARDLAAGDGYTF. The CDR3 DNA sequence: TGCAGTGCTAGAGATCTAGCGGCAGGGGATGGCTACACCTTC.

The chain has TRBV12-3 or TRBV12-4 and TRBJ2-7, with 10 positions matching TRBD1. The CDR3 is made up of 19 amino acids. Trimming removed 4 bases from V and 7 bases from J; junction bases left unmatched: 22. This CDR3 reads CASSSIGGKVGTGEPEQYF. In nucleotides, the CDR3 is TGTGCCAGCAGTTCGATAGGGGGTAAGGTAGGGACAGGGGAACCGGAGCAGTACTTC.

This chain connects TRBV13 to TRBJ1-2, with 7 positions matching TRBD1. The CDR3 totals 15 residues. V trimming: 5 bases; J trimming: 0 bases; junction bases outside the gene matches: 6. Germline CDR1 PRHDT, CDR2 FYEKMQ (reference sequence). This CDR3 reads CASSTGQDSNYGYTF. DNA of the CDR3: TGTGCCAGCAGCACTGGACAGGACTCTAACTATGGCTACACCTTC.

This clonotype occurred a few times. The genes are TRBV12-3 or TRBV12-4 and TRBJ2-5, with TRBD2 identical over 9 bases. This CDR3 is built from 15 residues. V lost 3 bases to trimming and J lost 5 bases; unmatched junction nucleotides: 7. CDR3 sequence reads: CASSFWAGGSETQYF. The CDR3 nucleotides are TGTGCCAGCAGTTTTTGGGCGGGGGGGTCGGAGACCCAGTACTTC.

V gene TRBV9 combines with J gene TRBJ2-2; 13 bases fit TRBD2. Germline assignment: CDR1 SGDLS and CDR2 YYNGEE. The CDR3 has 16 amino acids. The J segment lost 5 bases and the V segment lost 3 bases, leaving 4 bases of the junction unmatched. CDR3 in DNA: TGTGCCAGCAGCGCTAGACTAGCGGGAGGTACCGGGGAGCTGTTTTTT. Protein product: CASSARLAGGTGELFF. The whole variable domain, remainder taken from reference TRBV9 and TRBJ2-2, is DSGVTQTPKHLITATGQRVTLRCSPRSGDLSVYWYQQSLDQGLQFLIQYYNGEERAKGNILERFSAQQFPDLHSELNLSSLELGDSALYFCASSARLAGGTGELFFGEGSRLTVL.